The source of this T cell receptor beta chain is a study of shared clonotypes between healthy human individuals. Only in-frame clones appear in the TCRdb table, and some are missing; sequencing was by immunoSEQ multiplex PCR. The sample records about 2.3 million clones, about 92% being singletons. The sequenced sample consisted of naive CD4+ T cells from PBMCs. The subset denotes: CD45RA+ positively selected. The sequence came from a young man in good health. Some clones in this sample may be carry-over from other donors' samples.

The CDR3 protein is CASSAARLAKETQYF. CDR3 coding DNA: TGCGCCAGCAGCGCGGCTCGACTAGCGAAAGAGACCCAGTACTTC. The chain uses TRBV5-1 and TRBJ2-5; 8 bases agree with TRBD2. V dropped 4 bases and J dropped 3; count of bases not matched to a gene: 8. Germline V gene lookup returns CDR1 SGHRS and CDR2 YFSETQ. This CDR3 comprises 15 residues.